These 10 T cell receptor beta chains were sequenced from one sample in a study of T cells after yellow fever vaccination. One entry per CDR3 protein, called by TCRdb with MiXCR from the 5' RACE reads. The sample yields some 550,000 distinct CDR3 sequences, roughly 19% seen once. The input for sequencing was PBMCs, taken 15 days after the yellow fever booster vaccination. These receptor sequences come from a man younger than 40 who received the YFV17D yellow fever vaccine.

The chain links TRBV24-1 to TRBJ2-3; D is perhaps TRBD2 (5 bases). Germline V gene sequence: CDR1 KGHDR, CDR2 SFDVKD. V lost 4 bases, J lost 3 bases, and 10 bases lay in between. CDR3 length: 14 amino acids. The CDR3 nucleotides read TGTGCCACCAGTGACCCCAAGCGGACAGATACGCAGTATTTT. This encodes CATSDPKRTDTQYF.

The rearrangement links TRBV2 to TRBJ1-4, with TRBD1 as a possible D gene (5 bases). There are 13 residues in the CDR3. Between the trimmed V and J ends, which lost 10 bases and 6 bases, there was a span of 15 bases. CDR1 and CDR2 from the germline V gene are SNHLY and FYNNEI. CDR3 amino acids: CANTRGGYEKLFF. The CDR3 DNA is TGTGCCAATACGAGGGGAGGGTATGAAAAACTGTTTTTT.

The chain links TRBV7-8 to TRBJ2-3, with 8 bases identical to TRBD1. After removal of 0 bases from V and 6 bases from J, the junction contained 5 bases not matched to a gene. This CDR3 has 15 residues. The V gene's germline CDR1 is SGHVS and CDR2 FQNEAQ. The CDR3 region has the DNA TGTGCCAGCAGCTTAGCCGGGACAGGTCACGATACGCAGTATTTT. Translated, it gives CASSLAGTGHDTQYF.

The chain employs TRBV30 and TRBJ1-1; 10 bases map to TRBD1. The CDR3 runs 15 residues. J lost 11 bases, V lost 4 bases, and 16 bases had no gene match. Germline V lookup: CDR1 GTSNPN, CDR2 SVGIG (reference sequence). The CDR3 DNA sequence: TGTGCCTGGACCCGCGGGATGCCCGGGACAGGGGCTGCTTTCTTT. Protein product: CAWTRGMPGTGAAFF.

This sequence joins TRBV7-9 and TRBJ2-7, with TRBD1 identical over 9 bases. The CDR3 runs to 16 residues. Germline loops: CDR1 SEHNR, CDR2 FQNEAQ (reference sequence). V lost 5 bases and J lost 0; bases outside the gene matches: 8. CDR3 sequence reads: CASSPGTGSGSYEQYF. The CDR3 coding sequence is TGTGCCAGCAGCCCCGGGACAGGGAGCGGCTCCTACGAGCAGTACTTC. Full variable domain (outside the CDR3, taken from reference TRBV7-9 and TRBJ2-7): DTGVSQNPRHKITKRGQNVTFRCDPISEHNRLYWYRQTLGQGPEFLTYFQNEAQLEKSRLLSDRFSAERPKGSFSTLEIQRTEQGDSAMYLCASSPGTGSGSYEQYFGPGTRLTVT.

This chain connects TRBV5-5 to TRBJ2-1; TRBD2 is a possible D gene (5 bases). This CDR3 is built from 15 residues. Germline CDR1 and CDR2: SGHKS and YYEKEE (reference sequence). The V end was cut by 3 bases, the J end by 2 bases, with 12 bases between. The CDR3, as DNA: TGTGCCAGCAGCTCAAGTGTAGCGACCTACAATGAGCAGTTCTTC. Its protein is CASSSSVATYNEQFF.

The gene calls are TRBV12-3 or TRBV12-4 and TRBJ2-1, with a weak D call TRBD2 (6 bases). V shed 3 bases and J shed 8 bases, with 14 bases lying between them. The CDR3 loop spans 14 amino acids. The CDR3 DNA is TGTGCCAGCAGTTTTAATAAGAAGCGGGATGAGCAGTTCTTC. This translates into CASSFNKKRDEQFF.

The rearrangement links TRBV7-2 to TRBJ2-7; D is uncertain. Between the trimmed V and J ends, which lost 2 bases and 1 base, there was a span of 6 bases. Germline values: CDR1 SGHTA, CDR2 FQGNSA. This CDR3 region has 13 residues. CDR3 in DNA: TGTGCCAGCAGCTTAATAGAATCCTACGAGCAGTACTTC. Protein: CASSLIESYEQYF.

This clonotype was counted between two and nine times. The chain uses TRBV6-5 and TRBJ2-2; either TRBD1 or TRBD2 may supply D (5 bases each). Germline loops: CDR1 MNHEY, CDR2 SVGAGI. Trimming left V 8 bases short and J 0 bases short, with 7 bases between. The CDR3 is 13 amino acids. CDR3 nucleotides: TGTGCCAGCGAGGGGTCGAACACCGGGGAGCTGTTTTTT. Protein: CASEGSNTGELFF.

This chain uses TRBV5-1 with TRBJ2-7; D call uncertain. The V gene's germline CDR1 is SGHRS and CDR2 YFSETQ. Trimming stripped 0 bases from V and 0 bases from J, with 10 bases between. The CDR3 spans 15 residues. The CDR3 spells CASSLGTTGSYEQYF. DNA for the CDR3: TGCGCCAGCAGCTTGGGAACTACGGGCTCCTACGAGCAGTACTTC.